The 13 T cell receptor beta chains below all came from one sample that was sequenced in a study of Tregs in tolerant kidney transplant recipients. Sequenced by immunoSEQ multiplex PCR; TCRdb stores in-frame clones only, minus some. This table has tens of thousands of clones, 95% to 98% appearing once. The sequenced sample was Tregs from blood, obtained before the transplant. These receptor sequences come from a human donor who received a combined kidney and bone marrow transplant.

In its sample, this clone was seen once. This chain connects TRBV18 to TRBJ2-1, with 7 bases fitting TRBD1. The V and J ends lost 3 bases and 7 bases, in that order; junction bases with no gene match: 6. Germline V gene sequence: CDR1 KGHSH, CDR2 LQKENI. CDR3 length: 14 amino acids. The CDR3 bases are TGTGCCAGCTCACCCGTGACAGGGTCTAATGAGCAGTTCTTC. It translates to CASSPVTGSNEQFF.

V is TRBV5-1 and J is TRBJ1-2, with D unresolved. V was cut by 0 bases and J by 4 bases, with 7 bases left in between. The CDR3 is made up of 13 amino acids. CDR1 is SGHRS and CDR2 is YFSETQ in the germline V gene. CDR3: CASSLDRFYGYTF. CDR3 DNA sequence: TGCGCCAGCAGCTTGGACAGATTCTATGGCTACACCTTC. The full variable domain, its missing parts supplied by reference TRBV5-1 and TRBJ1-2, is KAGVTQTPRYLIKTRGQQVTLSCSPISGHRSVSWYQQTPGQGLQFLFEYFSETQRNKGNFPGRFSGRQFSNSRSEMNVSTLELGDSALYLCASSLDRFYGYTFGSGTRLTVV.

This chain links TRBV18 with TRBJ2-7; TRBD1 agrees at 9 bases. The CDR3 runs 16 residues. Trimming at V came to 4 bases and at J to 2 bases, leaving 9 bases not matched to a gene. Looked up from germline, CDR1 is KGHSH and CDR2 is LQKENI. The CDR3 region is CASSRLGTGSPYEQYF. In DNA form, the CDR3 reads TGTGCCAGCTCACGGCTAGGGACAGGGAGCCCCTACGAGCAGTACTTC.

The genes are TRBV19 and TRBJ1-3, with D possibly matching TRBD1 (5 bases). The germline CDR1 and CDR2 sequences are LNHDA and SQIVND (reference sequence). V shed 8 bases and J shed 0 bases, with 14 bases lying between them. The CDR3 loop spans 15 amino acids. The CDR3 DNA sequence: TGTGCCAGTGGGAACAGGATCGTCTCTGGAAACACCATATATTTT. It specifies CASGNRIVSGNTIYF.

V usage is TRBV5-6 and J usage is TRBJ1-1; 11 bases are a match to TRBD1. Germline assignment: CDR1 SGHDT and CDR2 YYEEEE. The CDR3 is 16 residues long. Trimming removed 2 bases from V and 7 bases from J; junction bases left unmatched: 10. The CDR3 sequence is CASSFYRDRGLGEAFF. As DNA, the CDR3 is TGTGCCAGCAGCTTTTACCGGGACAGGGGGTTGGGTGAAGCTTTCTTT.

The CDR3 here is CASSAPGQGIYEQYF. In DNA, the CDR3 is TGTGCCAGTAGCGCTCCGGGACAGGGGATCTACGAGCAGTACTTC. The rearrangement uses TRBV19 and TRBJ2-7, with 10 bases that match TRBD1. Germline V lookup: CDR1 LNHDA, CDR2 SQIVND (reference sequence). Trimming at V came to 6 bases and at J to 3 bases, leaving 8 bases not matched to a gene. The CDR3 runs to 15 residues. The entire variable domain, with the rest obtained from reference TRBV19 and TRBJ2-7, is as follows: DGGITQSPKYLFRKEGQNVTLSCEQNLNHDAMYWYRQDPGQGLRLIYYSQIVNDFQKGDIAEGYSVSREKKESFPLTVTSAQKNPTAFYLCASSAPGQGIYEQYFGPGTRLTVT.

The J gene is TRBJ2-1, the V gene TRBV5-1; 8 bases align to TRBD2. The V gene end was trimmed by 2 bases and the J gene end by 5 bases; junction bases not matched to a gene: 3. The CDR3 length is 14 residues. The germline gives CDR1 SGHRS, CDR2 YFSETQ. DNA of the CDR3: TGCGCCAGCAGCTTTACTAGCGGAAACAATGAGCAGTTCTTC. Protein sequence: CASSFTSGNNEQFF.

This chain uses TRBV18 with TRBJ2-5, with D perhaps matching TRBD2 (5 bases). The germline gives CDR1 KGHSH, CDR2 LQKENI. CDR3 length equals 15 residues. Trimming removed 1 base from V and 4 bases from J, with 13 bases in between. In DNA form, the CDR3 reads TGTGCCAGCTCACCACGTCCAGCGGTATTAGAGACCCAGTACTTC. Translating gives CASSPRPAVLETQYF. The full variable domain, rest sourced from reference TRBV18 and TRBJ2-5, is NAGVMQNPRHLVRRRGQEARLRCSPMKGHSHVYWYRQLPEEGLKFMVYLQKENIIDESGMPKERFSAEFPKEGPSILRIQQVVRGDSAAYFCASSPRPAVLETQYFGPGTRLLVL.

Here the CDR3 DNA reads TGTGCCACCAGCAGAGATCGGGGTACTGGGTATGGCTACACCTTC. This translates into CATSRDRGTGYGYTF. The genes are TRBV15 and TRBJ1-2; D gene uncertain. The CDR3 loop spans 15 amino acids. Germline-derived CDR1 and CDR2 are LNHNV and YYDKDF (reference sequence). V was pared by 0 bases and J by 5 bases, with 13 bases between.

The chain carries TRBV9 and TRBJ1-3, with 7 bases aligning to TRBD1. Germline values: CDR1 SGDLS, CDR2 YYNGEE. Trimming cost V 0 bases and J 1 base; bases outside gene matches: 10. This CDR3 has 18 residues. The DNA for the CDR3 is TGTGCCAGCAGCGTAGCTTGGTCGACAGGGTGGTCTGGAAACACCATATATTTT. Residues: CASSVAWSTGWSGNTIYF.

The chain carries TRBV6-6 and TRBJ1-4; TRBD1 matches at 7 bases. The trim removed 4 bases at V and 5 bases at J, leaving 10 bases unmatched. CDR3 length equals 16 residues. Germline V gene data show CDR1 as MNHNY and CDR2 as SVGAGI (reference sequence). CDR3 coding DNA: TGTGCCAGCAGTTTACCAAGTTCAGGGGGAAATGAAAAACTGTTTTTT. Translation: CASSLPSSGGNEKLFF.

Regarding this clone: The junction shows a germline mismatch at one end, possibly a read error. The chain carries TRBV7-8 and TRBJ1-2; maybe TRBD1 (5 bases). The CDR3 sequence is 15 residues long. CDR1 and CDR2 (germline): SGHVS, FQNEAQ. The CDR3, as DNA: TGTACCAGCAGCCCCCTCACACAGGTTAACTATGGCTACACCTTC. Protein product: CTSSPLTQVNYGYTF.

CDR3 protein: CASSFGAGTGYEQYF. Written as DNA, the CDR3 is TGTGCCAGCAGCTTTGGAGCCGGGACAGGCTACGAGCAGTACTTC. The V call is TRBV7-2, the J call TRBJ2-7, with 8 positions matching TRBD1. V lost 3 bases, J lost 3 bases, and 7 bases stayed unmatched. This CDR3 is 15 amino acids long. The V gene's germline CDR1 is SGHTA and CDR2 FQGNSA.